This T cell receptor (beta chain) was found in a study of identical twins. Whole-study results and caveats: Beta out-of-frame sequences showed weaker excess sharing between twins. Zero-insertion analyses might be partly confounded by invariant T cells like MAIT and iNKT. Low generation-probability sequences were in excess among twin-shared out-of-frame alpha sequences.

TCRdb analysed the 5' RACE reads with MiXCR anew, one entry per CDR3 protein. The sample comprises more than 650,000 distinct CDR3 sequences, approximately 6% of which are singletons, and roughly 1.6% rests with the top ten. Every one of the donors was a healthy Caucasian. This clonotype has at least ten counts. The antigen remains undetermined. The sample taken for sequencing was naive T cells sorted from blood. The clonotype comes from a man in his late teens or twenties in good health.

The CDR3 DNA is TGCAGCGTCGACCCCGGACAGGGTTACAATGAGCAGTTCTTC. Translating gives CSVDPGQGYNEQFF. The chain combines TRBV29-1 with TRBJ2-1, with 8 bases aligning to TRBD1. This CDR3 is built from 14 residues. The ends lost 6 bases at V and 4 bases at J; junction bases unmatched: 8. The V gene's germline CDR1 is SQVTM and CDR2 ANQGSEA.